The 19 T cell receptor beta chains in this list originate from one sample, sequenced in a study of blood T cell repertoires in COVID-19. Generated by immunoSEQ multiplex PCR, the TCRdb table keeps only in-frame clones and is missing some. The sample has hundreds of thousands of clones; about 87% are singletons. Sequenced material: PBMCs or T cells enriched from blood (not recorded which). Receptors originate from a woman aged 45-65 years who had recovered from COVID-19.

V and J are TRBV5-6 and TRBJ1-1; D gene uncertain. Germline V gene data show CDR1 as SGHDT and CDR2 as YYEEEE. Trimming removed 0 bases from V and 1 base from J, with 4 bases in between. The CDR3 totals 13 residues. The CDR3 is CASSLGANTEAFF. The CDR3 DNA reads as TGTGCCAGCAGCTTGGGGGCGAACACTGAAGCTTTCTTT.

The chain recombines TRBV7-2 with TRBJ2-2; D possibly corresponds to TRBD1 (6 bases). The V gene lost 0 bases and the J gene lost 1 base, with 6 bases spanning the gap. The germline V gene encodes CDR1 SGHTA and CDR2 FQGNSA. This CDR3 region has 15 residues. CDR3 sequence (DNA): TGTGCCAGCAGCTTAGCGACAGGGAACACCGGGGAGCTGTTTTTT. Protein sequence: CASSLATGNTGELFF.

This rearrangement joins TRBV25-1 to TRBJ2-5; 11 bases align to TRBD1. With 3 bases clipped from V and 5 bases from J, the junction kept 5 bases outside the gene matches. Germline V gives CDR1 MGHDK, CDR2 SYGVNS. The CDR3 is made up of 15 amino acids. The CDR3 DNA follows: TGTGCCAGCAGTGAGTGGACAGGGGGCAGGGAGACCCAGTACTTC. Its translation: CASSEWTGGRETQYF.

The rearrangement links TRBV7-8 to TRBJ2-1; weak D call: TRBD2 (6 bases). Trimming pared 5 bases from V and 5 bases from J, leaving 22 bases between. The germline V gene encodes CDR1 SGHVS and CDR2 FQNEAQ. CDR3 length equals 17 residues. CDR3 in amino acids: CASSPRTGLRGDNEQFF. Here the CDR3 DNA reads TGTGCCAGCAGCCCAAGAACGGGTTTGCGGGGAGACAATGAGCAGTTCTTC.

As DNA, the CDR3 is TGTGCCAGCAGCGCCCCCGGCGGGGGCACAGATACGCAGTATTTT. This encodes CASSAPGGGTDTQYF. The J gene is TRBJ2-3, the V gene TRBV2; a weak D match, TRBD2 (6 bases). The CDR3 spans 15 residues. The germline CDR1 and CDR2 sequences are SNHLY and FYNNEI. V was shortened by 6 bases and J by 1 base, with 14 bases between the two germline ends. The full variable domain, rest sourced from reference TRBV2 and TRBJ2-3, is EPEVTQTPSHQVTQMGQEVILRCVPISNHLYFYWYRQILGQKVEFLVSFYNNEISEKSEIFDDQFSVERPDGSNFTLKIRSTKLEDSAMYFCASSAPGGGTDTQYFGPGTRLTVL.

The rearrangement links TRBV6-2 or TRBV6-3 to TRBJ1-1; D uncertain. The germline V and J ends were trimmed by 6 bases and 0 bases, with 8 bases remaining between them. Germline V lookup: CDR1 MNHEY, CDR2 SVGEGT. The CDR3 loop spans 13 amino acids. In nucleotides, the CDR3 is TGTGCCAGCAGCCCGGAGGTGAACACTGAAGCTTTCTTT. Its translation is CASSPEVNTEAFF.

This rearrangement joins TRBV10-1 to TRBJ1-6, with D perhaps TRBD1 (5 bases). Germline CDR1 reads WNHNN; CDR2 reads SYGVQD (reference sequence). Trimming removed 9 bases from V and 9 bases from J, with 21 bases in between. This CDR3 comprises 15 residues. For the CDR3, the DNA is TGCGCCAGTGGGAGAGGGGAGGGTTTTAGTTCACCCCTCCACTTT. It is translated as CASGRGEGFSSPLHF.

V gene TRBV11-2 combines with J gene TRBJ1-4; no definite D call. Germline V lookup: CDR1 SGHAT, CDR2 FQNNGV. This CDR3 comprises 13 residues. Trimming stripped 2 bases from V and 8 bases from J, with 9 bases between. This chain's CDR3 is CASSLLLREKLFF. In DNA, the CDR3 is TGTGCCAGCAGCTTACTTCTTCGGGAAAAACTGTTTTTT.

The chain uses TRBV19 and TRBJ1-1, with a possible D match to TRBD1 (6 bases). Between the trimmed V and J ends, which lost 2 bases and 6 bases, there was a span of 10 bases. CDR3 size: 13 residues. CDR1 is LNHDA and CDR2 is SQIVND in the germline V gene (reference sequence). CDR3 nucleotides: TGTGCCAGTAGTATACAGGGGTCAGCTGAAGCTTTCTTT. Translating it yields CASSIQGSAEAFF.

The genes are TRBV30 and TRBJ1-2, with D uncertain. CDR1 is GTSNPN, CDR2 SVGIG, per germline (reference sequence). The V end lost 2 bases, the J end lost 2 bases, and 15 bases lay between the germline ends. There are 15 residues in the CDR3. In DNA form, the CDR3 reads TGTGCCTGGAGTCTCCTTCGATCCGCGAACTATGGCTACACCTTC. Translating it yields CAWSLLRSANYGYTF.

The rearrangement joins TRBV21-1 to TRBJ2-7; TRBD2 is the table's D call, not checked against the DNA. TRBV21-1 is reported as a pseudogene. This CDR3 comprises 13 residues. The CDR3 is CASSNRTPYEQYF. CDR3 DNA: TGTGCCAGCAGCAACCGGACTCCTTACGAGCAGTACTTC.

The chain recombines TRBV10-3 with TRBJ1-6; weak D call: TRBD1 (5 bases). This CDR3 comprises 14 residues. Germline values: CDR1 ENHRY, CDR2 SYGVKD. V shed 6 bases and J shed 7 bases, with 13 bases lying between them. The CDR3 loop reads CAIRTDRSNSPLHF. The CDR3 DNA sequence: TGTGCCATCAGGACCGACAGATCCAATTCACCCCTCCACTTT.

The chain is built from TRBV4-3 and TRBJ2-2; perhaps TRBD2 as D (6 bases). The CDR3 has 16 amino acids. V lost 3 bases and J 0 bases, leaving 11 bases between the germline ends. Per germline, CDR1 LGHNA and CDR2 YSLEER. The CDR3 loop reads CASSQGGLPNTGELFF. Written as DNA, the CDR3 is TGCGCCAGCAGCCAGGGGGGACTTCCGAACACCGGGGAGCTGTTTTTT.

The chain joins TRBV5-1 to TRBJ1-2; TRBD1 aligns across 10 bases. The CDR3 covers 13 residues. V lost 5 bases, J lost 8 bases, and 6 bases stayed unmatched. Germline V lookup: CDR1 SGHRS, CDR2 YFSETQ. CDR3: CASRETGGLGYTF. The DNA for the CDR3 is TGCGCCAGCAGGGAGACAGGGGGCTTGGGCTACACCTTC.

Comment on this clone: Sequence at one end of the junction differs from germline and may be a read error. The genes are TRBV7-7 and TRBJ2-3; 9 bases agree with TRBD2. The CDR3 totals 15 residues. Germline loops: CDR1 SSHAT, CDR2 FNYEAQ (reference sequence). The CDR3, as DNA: TGTGCTAGCAGCCCGGGACTAGCAGGTCCAGATACGCAGTATTTT. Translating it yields CASSPGLAGPDTQYF.

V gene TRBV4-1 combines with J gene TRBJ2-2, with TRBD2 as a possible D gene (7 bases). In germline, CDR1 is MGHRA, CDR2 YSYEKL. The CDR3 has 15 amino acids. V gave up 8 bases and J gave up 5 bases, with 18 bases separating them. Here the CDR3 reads CASRNGGAWTGELFF. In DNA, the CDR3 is TGCGCCAGCCGAAATGGGGGGGCCTGGACCGGGGAGCTGTTTTTT.

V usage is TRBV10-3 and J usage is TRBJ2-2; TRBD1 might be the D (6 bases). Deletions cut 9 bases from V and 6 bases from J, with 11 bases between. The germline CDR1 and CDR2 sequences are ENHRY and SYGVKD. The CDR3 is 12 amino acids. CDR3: CAITTGPGELFF. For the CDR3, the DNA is TGTGCCATTACTACAGGGCCCGGGGAGCTGTTTTTT.

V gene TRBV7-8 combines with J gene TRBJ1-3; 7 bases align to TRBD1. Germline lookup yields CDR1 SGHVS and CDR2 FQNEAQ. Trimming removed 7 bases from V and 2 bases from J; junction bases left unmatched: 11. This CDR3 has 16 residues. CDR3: CASTPWVGGTGNTIYF. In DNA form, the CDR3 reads TGTGCCAGCACCCCCTGGGTAGGGGGCACTGGAAACACCATATATTTT.

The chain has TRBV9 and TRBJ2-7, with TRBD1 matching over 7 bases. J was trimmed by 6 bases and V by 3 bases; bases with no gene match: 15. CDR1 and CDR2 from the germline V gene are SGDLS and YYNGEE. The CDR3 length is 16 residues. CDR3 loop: CASSARDRTGQVEQYF. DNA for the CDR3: TGTGCCAGCAGCGCGCGAGACCGGACAGGTCAGGTCGAGCAGTACTTC. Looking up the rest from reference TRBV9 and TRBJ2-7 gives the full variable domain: DSGVTQTPKHLITATGQRVTLRCSPRSGDLSVYWYQQSLDQGLQFLIQYYNGEERAKGNILERFSAQQFPDLHSELNLSSLELGDSALYFCASSARDRTGQVEQYFGPGTRLTVT.